This T cell receptor beta chain is drawn from a study of T cell clones after liver transplantation. Overall study context: A pre-transplant mixed lymphocyte reaction with TCRbeta sequencing defined graft-donor-reactive clones followed in post-transplant blood. Study findings and constraints: Small, mixed patient groups and varying post-transplant times limit these conclusions.

CDR1 and CDR2 (germline): SEHNR, FQNEAQ (reference sequence). V was clipped by 5 bases and J by 0 bases, with 13 bases between them. The CDR3 sequence is 16 residues long. Sequencing used immunoSEQ multiplex PCR; TCRdb keeps in-frame clones, though not all of them. The table lists over 100,000 clones, 80% to 85% of them singletons, with roughly 0.9% in the top ten. As regards this clone: Its matching antigen is unknown.

The chain is built from TRBV7-9 and TRBJ2-2, with TRBD2 as a possible D gene (5 bases). The input for sequencing was CD4+ T cells from blood, taken before liver transplant. The receptor comes from a human donor who received a liver transplant. The CDR3 spells CASSPERAPNTGELFF. The CDR3 DNA sequence: TGTGCCAGCAGCCCCGAGAGGGCTCCGAACACCGGGGAGCTGTTTTTT.